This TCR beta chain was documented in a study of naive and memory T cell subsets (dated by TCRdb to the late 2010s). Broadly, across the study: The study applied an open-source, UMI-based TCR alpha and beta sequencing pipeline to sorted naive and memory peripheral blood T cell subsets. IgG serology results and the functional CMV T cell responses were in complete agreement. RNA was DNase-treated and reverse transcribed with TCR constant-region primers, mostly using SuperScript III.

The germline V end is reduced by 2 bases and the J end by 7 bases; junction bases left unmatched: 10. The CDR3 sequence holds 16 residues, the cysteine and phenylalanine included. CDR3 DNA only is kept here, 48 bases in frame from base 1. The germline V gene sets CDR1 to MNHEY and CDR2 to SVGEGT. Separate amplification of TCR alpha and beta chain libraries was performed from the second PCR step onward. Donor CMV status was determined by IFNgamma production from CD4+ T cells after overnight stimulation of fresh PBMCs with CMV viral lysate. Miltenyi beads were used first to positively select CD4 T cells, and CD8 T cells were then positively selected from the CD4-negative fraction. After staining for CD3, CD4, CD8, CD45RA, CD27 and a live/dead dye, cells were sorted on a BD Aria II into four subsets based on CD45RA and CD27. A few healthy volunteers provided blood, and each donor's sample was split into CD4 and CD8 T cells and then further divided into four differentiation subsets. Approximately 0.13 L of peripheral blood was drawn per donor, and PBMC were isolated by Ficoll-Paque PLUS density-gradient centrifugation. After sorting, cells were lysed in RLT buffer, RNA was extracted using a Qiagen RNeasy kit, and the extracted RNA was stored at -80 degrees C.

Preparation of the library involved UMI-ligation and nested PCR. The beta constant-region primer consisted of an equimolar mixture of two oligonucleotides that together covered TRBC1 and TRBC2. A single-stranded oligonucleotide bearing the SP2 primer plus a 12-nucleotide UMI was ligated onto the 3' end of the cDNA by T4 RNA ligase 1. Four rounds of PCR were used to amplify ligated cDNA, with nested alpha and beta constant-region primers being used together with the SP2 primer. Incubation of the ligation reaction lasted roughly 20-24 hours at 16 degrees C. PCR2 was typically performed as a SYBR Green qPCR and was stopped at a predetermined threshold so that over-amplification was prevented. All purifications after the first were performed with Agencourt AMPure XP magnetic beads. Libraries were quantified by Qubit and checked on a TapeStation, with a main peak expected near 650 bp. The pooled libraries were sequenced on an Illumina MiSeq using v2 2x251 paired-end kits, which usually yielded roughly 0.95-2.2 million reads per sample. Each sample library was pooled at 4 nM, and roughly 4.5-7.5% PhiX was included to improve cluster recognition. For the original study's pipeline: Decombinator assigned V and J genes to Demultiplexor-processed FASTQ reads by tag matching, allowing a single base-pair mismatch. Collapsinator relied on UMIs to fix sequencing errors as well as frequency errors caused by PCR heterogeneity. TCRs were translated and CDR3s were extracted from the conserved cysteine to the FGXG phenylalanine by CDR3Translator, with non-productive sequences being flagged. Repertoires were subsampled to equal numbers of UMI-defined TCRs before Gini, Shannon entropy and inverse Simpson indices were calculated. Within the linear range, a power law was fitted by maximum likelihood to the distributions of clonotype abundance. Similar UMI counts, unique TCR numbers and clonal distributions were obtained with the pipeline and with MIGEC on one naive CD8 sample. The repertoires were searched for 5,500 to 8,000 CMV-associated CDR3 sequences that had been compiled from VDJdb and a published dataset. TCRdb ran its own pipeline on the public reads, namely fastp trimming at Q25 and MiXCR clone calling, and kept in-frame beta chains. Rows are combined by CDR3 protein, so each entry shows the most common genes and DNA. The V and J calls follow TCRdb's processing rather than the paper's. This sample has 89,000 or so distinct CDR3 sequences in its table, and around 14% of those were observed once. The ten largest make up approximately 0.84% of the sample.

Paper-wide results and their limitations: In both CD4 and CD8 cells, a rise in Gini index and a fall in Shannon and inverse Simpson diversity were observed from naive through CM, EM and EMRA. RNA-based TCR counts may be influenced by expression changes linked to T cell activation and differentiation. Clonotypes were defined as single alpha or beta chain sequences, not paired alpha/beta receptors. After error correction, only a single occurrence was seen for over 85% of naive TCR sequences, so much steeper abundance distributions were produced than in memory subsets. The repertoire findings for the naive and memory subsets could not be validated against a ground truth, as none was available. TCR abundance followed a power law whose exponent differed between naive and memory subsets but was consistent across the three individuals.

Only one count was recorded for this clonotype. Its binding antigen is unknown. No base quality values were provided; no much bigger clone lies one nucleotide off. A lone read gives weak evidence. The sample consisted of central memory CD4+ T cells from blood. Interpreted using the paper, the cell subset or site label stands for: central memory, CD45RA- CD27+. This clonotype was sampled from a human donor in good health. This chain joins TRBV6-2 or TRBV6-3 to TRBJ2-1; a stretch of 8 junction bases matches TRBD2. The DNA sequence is TGTGCCAGCAGTTACCGGACTAGCCTTGGGTGGAATGAGCAGTTCTTC. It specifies CASSYRTSLGWNEQFF.